This T cell receptor (beta chain) was retrieved from a study of cytotoxic CD8 clonotypes in ibrutinib-treated CLL. Generated by immunoSEQ multiplex PCR, the TCRdb table keeps only in-frame clones and is missing some. The sample includes more than 45,000 clones, over 80% of them seen just once. The CDR3 runs to 15 residues. V was clipped by 1 base and J by 3 bases, with 9 bases between them. CDR1 and CDR2 from the germline V gene are SGHVS and FNYEAQ. This TCR derives from a human donor with chronic lymphocytic leukemia. This chain connects TRBV7-6 to TRBJ2-2, with D unclear. Here the sequenced sample was PBMCs, taken after 24 months of ibrutinib treatment. CDR3 DNA sequence: TGTGCCAGCAGCTTAGTGGGGTCCTACACCGGGGAGCTGTTTTTT. It encodes CASSLVGSYTGELFF.